These 11 T cell receptor beta chains share one sample of origin, sequenced in a study of CD8+ T cells in alopecia areata listed by TCRdb under 2018. The meaning of the sample's time point label: baseline before oral tofacitinib. The library was generated by the immunoSEQ multiplex PCR assay. To provide template for TCR sequencing, every sample had RNA extracted and reverse transcribed into cDNA. TCRdb obtained this table from immuneACCESS and retained in-frame rearrangements with V and J assigned. These tables miss some clones; where compared with another copy, unresolved V genes account for less than half of the shortfall, and the remainder is unexplained. Counted in this sample were roughly 130,000 clones; 58% of them appeared once. The ten most abundant clones make up roughly 4.8% of the sample. Specimen: CD4+ T cells sorted from blood, collected at week 0. The receptor set was obtained from a human donor with alopecia areata.

V is TRBV21-1 and J is TRBJ1-1; the table's TRBD1 call for D was not verified on the DNA. TRBV21-1 is an annotated pseudogene. This CDR3 spans 13 amino acids. In nucleotides, the CDR3 is TGTGCCAGCAGCAAAGGGCTGAACACTGAAGCTTTCTTT. Translated, it gives CASSKGLNTEAFF.

The V gene is TRBV5-1, the J gene TRBJ2-7; D might be TRBD1 or TRBD2, each matching 5 bases. The CDR3 is 13 amino acids. The germline gives CDR1 SGHRS, CDR2 YFSETQ. Trimming took off 3 bases at V and 4 bases at J, with 11 bases between the two ends. The CDR3 DNA reads as TGCGCCAGCAGCTGGGACGGTTTGTACGAGCAGTACTTC. Translating it yields CASSWDGLYEQYF.

The chain carries TRBV11-1 and TRBJ1-1; possibly TRBD1 for D (5 bases). V shed 5 bases and J shed 0 bases, with 19 bases lying between them. The CDR3 runs to 17 residues. Germline V gene lookup returns CDR1 SGHAT and CDR2 FQDESV (reference sequence). The CDR3 sequence: CASSPDSGMRMNTEAFF. CDR3 nucleotides: TGTGCCAGCAGCCCAGACAGCGGAATGAGAATGAACACTGAAGCTTTCTTT.

The chain is built from TRBV7-3 and TRBJ2-7; tentative D call: TRBD2 (5 bases). Germline CDR1 is SGHTA and CDR2 is FQGTGA. CDR3 length equals 14 residues. The V end was cut by 4 bases, the J end by 4 bases, with 14 bases between. CDR3 in DNA: TGTGCCAGCAGCTATGGACTGGCCCCTTACGAGCAGTACTTC. It codes for CASSYGLAPYEQYF.

This chain's CDR3 is CAWGVSYEQYF. In nucleotides, the CDR3 is TGTGCCTGGGGGGTCTCCTACGAGCAGTACTTC. The rearrangement joins TRBV30 to TRBJ2-7; D uncertain. This CDR3 spans 11 amino acids. The V and J ends lost 5 bases and 0 bases respectively, with 5 bases between them. Germline V gene sequence: CDR1 GTSNPN, CDR2 SVGIG (reference sequence).

This clone was counted a few times. The gene calls are TRBV5-1 and TRBJ1-1; D is unclear. In germline, CDR1 is SGHRS, CDR2 YFSETQ. The CDR3 sequence is 13 residues long. V gave up 4 bases and J gave up 7 bases, with 14 bases separating them. This CDR3 reads CASSQIAGDEAFF. The CDR3 bases are TGCGCCAGCAGCCAGATTGCGGGAGATGAAGCTTTCTTT.

This chain joins TRBV6-6 and TRBJ2-7, with D perhaps matching TRBD1 (6 bases). V lost 6 bases and J 6 bases, leaving 15 bases between the germline ends. Looked up from germline, CDR1 is MNHNY and CDR2 is SVGAGI (reference sequence). This CDR3 is built from 13 residues. This chain's CDR3 is CASRLDREGEQYF. The CDR3 DNA reads TGTGCCAGCAGACTGGACAGAGAGGGCGAGCAGTACTTC.

The chain employs TRBV4-1 and TRBJ2-5; D tentatively reads TRBD1 or TRBD2 (5 bases each). The CDR3 spans 16 residues. The ends were cut back, 3 bases at V and 3 bases at J, with 17 bases in the middle. Germline assignment: CDR1 MGHRA and CDR2 YSYEKL. CDR3 protein: CASSQRFGGLEETQYF. In DNA form, the CDR3 reads TGCGCCAGCAGCCAGAGGTTTGGGGGTCTTGAAGAGACCCAGTACTTC.

This clone was picked up one time. The rearrangement links TRBV28 to TRBJ1-2; no clear D gene. Germline CDR1 is MDHEN and CDR2 is SYDVKM. Between the trimmed V and J ends, which lost 8 bases and 11 bases, there was a span of 15 bases. This CDR3 contains 11 residues. The chain's CDR3 is CASGLNPTYTF. The CDR3 nucleotides are TGTGCCAGCGGATTAAACCCGACATACACCTTC.

This clone was detected only a few times. This chain joins TRBV11-2 and TRBJ2-4, with D perhaps TRBD1 (6 bases). V lost 5 bases and J lost 5, with 16 bases in between. The length of the CDR3 is 15 residues. Per the germline V gene, CDR1 is SGHAT and CDR2 is FQNNGV. CDR3 in amino acids: CASSGPGVRENIQYF. CDR3 nucleotide sequence: TGTGCCAGCAGCGGACCAGGGGTGAGGGAAAACATTCAGTACTTC.

This clone was detected a few times. The V gene is TRBV18, the J gene TRBJ2-5; 11 bases map to TRBD2. Germline trimming cut 4 bases from V and 2 bases from J; bases unmatched to any gene: 6. Looked up from germline, CDR1 is KGHSH and CDR2 is LQKENI. CDR3 length equals 16 residues. The CDR3 sequence: CASSLSSGRLQETQYF. CDR3 bases: TGTGCCAGCTCACTCTCTAGCGGGAGGTTACAAGAGACCCAGTACTTC.